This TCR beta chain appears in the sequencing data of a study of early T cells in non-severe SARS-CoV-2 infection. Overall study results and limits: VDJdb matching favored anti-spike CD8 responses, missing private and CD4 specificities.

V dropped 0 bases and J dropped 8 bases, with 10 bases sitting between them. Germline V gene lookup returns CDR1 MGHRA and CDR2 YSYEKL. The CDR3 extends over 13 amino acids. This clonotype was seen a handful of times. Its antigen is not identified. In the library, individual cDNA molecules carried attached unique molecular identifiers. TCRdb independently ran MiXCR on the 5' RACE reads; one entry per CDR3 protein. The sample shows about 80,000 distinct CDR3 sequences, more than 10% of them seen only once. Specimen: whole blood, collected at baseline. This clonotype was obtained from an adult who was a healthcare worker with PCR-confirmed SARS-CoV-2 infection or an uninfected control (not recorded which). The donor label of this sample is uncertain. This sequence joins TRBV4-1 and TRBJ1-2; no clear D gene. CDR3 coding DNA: TGCGCCAGCAGCCAAGATGGGGATCGGGGCTACACCTTC. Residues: CASSQDGDRGYTF.